This paragraph covers one T cell receptor (beta chain) sequence. Its specificity is not known. Cells were stimulated nonspecifically with anti-CD3/anti-CD28 magnetic beads. Sorting of responding CD4+ T cells relied on upregulated CD40 ligand together with CD69. An approximately 17-hour stimulation of CD8-depleted PBMCs used anti-CD28/CD49d costimulation, CD40-blocking antibody and enfuvirtide. This was the immunoSEQ version 4 assay in survey mode. Genomic DNA was diluted to 9 to 10 ng/uL, up to roughly 1 ug per sample. Here immunoSEQ multiplex PCR was the method, and the copy in TCRdb shows in-frame clones only, minus some. Of roughly 43,000 clones in the sample, around 90% were seen once. This entry comes from a study of persistence of HIV-infected CD4 T cells. Study outcomes and limitations: TCR analyses could not target the rare provirus-carrying CMV-responding cells.

The CDR3 is 14 amino acids. J was trimmed by 3 bases and V by 2 bases; bases with no gene match: 4. In germline, CDR1 is MDHEN, CDR2 SYDVKM. V gene TRBV28 combines with J gene TRBJ2-7, with TRBD2 matching over 7 bases. Sequenced material: CD4+ T cells sorted from PBMCs after approximately 20-hour stimulation, taken from a patient who received antiretroviral therapy. This sequence was found in an adult man with HIV who was CMV-seropositive. The CDR3 region is CASSLEGLNYEQYF. CDR3 DNA: TGTGCCAGCAGTTTAGAGGGACTAAACTACGAGCAGTACTTC.